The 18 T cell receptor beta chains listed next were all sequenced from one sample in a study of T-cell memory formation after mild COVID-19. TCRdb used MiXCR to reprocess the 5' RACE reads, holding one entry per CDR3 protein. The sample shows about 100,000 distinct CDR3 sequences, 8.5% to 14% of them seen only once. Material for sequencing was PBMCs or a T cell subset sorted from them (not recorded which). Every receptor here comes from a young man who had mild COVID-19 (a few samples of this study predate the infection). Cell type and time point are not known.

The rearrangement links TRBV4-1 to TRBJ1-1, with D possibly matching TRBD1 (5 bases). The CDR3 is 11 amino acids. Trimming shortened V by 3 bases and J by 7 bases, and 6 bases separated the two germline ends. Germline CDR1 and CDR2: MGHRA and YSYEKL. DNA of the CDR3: TGCGCCAGCAGCCAGAGGGGTGAAGCTTTCTTT. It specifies CASSQRGEAFF.

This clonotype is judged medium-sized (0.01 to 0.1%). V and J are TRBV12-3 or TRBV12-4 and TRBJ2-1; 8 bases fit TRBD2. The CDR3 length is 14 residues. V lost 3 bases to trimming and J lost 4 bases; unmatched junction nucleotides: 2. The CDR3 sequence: CASSLGGGYNEQFF. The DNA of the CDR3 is TGTGCCAGCAGTTTGGGCGGGGGGTACAATGAGCAGTTCTTC.

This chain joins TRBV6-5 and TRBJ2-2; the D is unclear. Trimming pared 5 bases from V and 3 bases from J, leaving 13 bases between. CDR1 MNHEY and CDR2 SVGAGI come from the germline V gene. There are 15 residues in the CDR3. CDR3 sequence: CASSTPRRDTGELFF. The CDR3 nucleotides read TGTGCCAGCAGTACACCTCGCCGGGACACCGGGGAGCTGTTTTTT.

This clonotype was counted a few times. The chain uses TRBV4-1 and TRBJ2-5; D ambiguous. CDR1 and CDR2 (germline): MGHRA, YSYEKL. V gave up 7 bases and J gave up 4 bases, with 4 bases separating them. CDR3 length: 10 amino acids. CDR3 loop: CASNTETQYF. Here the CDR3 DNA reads TGCGCCAGCAACACAGAGACCCAGTACTTC.

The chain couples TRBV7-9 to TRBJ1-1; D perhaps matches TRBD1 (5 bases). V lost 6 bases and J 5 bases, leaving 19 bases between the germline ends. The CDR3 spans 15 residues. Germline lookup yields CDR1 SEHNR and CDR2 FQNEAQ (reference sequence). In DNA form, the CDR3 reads TGTGCCAGCAGTCCCGTCCAGGGCTTTGGAACTGAAGCTTTCTTT. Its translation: CASSPVQGFGTEAFF.

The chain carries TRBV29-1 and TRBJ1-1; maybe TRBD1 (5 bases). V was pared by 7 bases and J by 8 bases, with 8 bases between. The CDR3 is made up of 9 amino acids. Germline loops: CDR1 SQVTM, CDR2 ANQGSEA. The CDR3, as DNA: TGCAGCGGCGGGGGGGAAGCTTTCTTT. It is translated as CSGGGEAFF.

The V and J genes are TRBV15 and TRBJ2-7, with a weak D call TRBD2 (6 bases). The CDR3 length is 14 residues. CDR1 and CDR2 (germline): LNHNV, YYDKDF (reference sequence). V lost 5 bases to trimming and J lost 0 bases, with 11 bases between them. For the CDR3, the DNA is TGTGCCACCAGCGAGTACGGGGGCTCCTACGAGCAGTACTTC. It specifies CATSEYGGSYEQYF.

The CDR3 bases are TGCGCCAGCAGCCAAGTGGCTAGCGGGGGGTTCACAGATACGCAGTATTTT. The encoded protein is CASSQVASGGFTDTQYF. The J gene is TRBJ2-3, the V gene TRBV4-1; 11 bases are shared with TRBD2. V dropped 1 base and J dropped 2; count of bases not matched to a gene: 5. CDR3 size: 17 residues. Germline loops: CDR1 MGHRA, CDR2 YSYEKL.

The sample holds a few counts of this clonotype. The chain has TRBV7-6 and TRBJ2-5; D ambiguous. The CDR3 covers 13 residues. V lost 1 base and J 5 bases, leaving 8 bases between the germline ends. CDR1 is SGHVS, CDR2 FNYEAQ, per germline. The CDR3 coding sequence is TGTGCCAGCAGCTTAGGGATGGTGGAGACCCAGTACTTC. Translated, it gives CASSLGMVETQYF. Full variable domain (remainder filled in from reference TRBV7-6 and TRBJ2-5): GAGVSQSPRYKVTKRGQDVALRCDPISGHVSLYWYRQALGQGPEFLTYFNYEAQQDKSGLPNDRFSAERPEGSISTLTIQRTEQRDSAMYRCASSLGMVETQYFGPGTRLLVL.

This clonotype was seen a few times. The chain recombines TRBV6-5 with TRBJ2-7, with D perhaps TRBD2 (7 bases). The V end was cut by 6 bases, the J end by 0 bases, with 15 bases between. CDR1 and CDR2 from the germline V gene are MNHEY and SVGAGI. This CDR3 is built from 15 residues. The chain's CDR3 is CASSSSGGVSYEQYF. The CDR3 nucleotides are TGTGCCAGCAGCTCGTCGGGGGGCGTCTCCTACGAGCAGTACTTC.

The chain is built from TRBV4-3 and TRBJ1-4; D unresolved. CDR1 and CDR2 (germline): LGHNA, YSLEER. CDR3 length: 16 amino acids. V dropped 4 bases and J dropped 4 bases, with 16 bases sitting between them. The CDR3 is CASSLRTAGYNEKLFF. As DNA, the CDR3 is TGCGCCAGCAGCCTTCGAACGGCAGGTTATAATGAAAAACTGTTTTTT.

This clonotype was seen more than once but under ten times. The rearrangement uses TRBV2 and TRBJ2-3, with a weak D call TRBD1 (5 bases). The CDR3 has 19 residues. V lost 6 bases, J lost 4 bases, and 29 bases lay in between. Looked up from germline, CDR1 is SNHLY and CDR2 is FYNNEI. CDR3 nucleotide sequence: TGTGCCAGCAGAAGCCTGGGGCTACGATGGAAATTTCGGGCAGATACGCAGTATTTT. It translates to CASRSLGLRWKFRADTQYF.

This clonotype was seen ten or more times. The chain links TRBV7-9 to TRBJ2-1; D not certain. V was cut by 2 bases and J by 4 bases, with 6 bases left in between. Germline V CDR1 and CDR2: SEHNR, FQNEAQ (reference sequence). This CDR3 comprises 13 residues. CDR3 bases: TGTGCCAGCAGCTTATACCAGTACAATGAGCAGTTCTTC. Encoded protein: CASSLYQYNEQFF.

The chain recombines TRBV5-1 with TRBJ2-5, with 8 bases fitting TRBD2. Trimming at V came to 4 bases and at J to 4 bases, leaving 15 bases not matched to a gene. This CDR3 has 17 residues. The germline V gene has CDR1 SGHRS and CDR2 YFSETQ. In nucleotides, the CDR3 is TGCGCCAGCAGCCACGAGGAGGGACTAGAGATCGGAGAGACCCAGTACTTC. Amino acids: CASSHEEGLEIGETQYF.

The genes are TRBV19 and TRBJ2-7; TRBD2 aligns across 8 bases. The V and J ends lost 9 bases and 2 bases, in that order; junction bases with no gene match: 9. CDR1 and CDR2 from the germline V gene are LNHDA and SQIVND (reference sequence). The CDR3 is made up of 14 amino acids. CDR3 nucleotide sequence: TGTGCCAGCCAAACTAGCGGAGGCCCCTACGAGCAGTACTTC. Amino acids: CASQTSGGPYEQYF.

CDR3 in amino acids: CASSPQDSRDINNGYTF. In nucleotides, the CDR3 is TGTGCCAGCAGTCCTCAAGACAGCCGGGATATAAATAATGGCTACACCTTC. V is TRBV12-3 or TRBV12-4 and J is TRBJ1-2; D might be TRBD1 (5 bases). The CDR3 sequence is 17 residues long. Trimming pared 5 bases from V and 6 bases from J, leaving 25 bases between.

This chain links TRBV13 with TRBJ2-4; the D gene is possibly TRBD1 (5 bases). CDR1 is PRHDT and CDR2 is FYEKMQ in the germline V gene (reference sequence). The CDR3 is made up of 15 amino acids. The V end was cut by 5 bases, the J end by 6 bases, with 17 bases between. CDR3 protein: CASSLLQGRGNIQYF. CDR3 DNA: TGTGCCAGCAGCCTGCTCCAGGGTCGAGGAAACATTCAGTACTTC. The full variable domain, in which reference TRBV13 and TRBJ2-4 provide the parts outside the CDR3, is AAGVIQSPRHLIKEKRETATLKCYPIPRHDTVYWYQQGPGQDPQFLISFYEKMQSDKGSIPDRFSAQQFSDYHSELNMSSLELGDSALYFCASSLLQGRGNIQYFGAGTRLSVL.

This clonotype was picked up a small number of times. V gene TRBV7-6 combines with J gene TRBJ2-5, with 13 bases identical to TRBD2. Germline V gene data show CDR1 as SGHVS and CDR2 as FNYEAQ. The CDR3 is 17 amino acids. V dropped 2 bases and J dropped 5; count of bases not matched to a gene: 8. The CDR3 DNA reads TGTGCCAGCAGCTTAAATCCGGGACTAGCGGGGATTGAGACCCAGTACTTC. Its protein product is CASSLNPGLAGIETQYF.